The 11 T cell receptor beta chains below come from one sample, sequenced in a study of blood T cells in healthy people across ages. Together with a sample-barcoded 5' primer, a J-beta primer mix was included in a second PCR lasting roughly 6 to 12 cycles. TCRdb called the 5' RACE reads again in MiXCR, with one record for every CDR3 protein. The sample consists of hundreds of thousands of distinct CDR3 sequences, roughly 21% of them appearing once. Sequencing was carried out using blood. The source of these receptors is a man aged 70-80 years in good health.

V gene TRBV20-1 combines with J gene TRBJ2-7, with D maybe TRBD1 (5 bases). The CDR3 runs to 13 residues. Germline lookup yields CDR1 DFQATT and CDR2 SNEGSKA (reference sequence). Between the trimmed V and J ends, which lost 5 bases and 0 bases, there was a span of 11 bases. DNA of the CDR3: TGCAGTGCTCTGTCGACAGCCTCCTACGAGCAGTACTTC. It translates to CSALSTASYEQYF.

The chain employs TRBV20-1 and TRBJ2-7; D not certain. There are 15 residues in the CDR3. V was clipped by 0 bases and J by 0 bases, with 12 bases between them. Germline CDR1 DFQATT, CDR2 SNEGSKA (reference sequence). CDR3 sequence reads: CSARDQARLSYEQYF. The CDR3 bases are TGCAGTGCTAGAGACCAAGCGCGACTCTCCTACGAGCAGTACTTC.

The chain has TRBV20-1 and TRBJ2-1; TRBD2 aligns across 9 bases. Germline assignment: CDR1 DFQATT and CDR2 SNEGSKA (reference sequence). The ends lost 4 bases at V and 6 bases at J; junction bases unmatched: 7. The CDR3 totals 14 residues. The CDR3 coding sequence is TGCAGTGCTATTAGCGGGAGTACGGGCAATGAGCAGTTCTTC. This encodes CSAISGSTGNEQFF.

This clonotype was detected only a few times. The V call is TRBV4-1, the J call TRBJ2-5; 7 bases match TRBD1. Losses at the gene ends were 2 bases for V and 4 bases for J; bases not matched to a gene: 1. Germline CDR1 and CDR2: MGHRA and YSYEKL. CDR3 length: 13 residues. The CDR3 DNA follows: TGCGCCAGCAGCCAAACAGGGGTAGAGACCCAGTACTTC. Amino acid sequence: CASSQTGVETQYF.

The chain combines TRBV7-2 with TRBJ1-1, with 8 positions matching TRBD1. Per the germline V gene, CDR1 is SGHTA and CDR2 is FQGNSA. The CDR3 contains 16 residues. With 1 base clipped from V and 1 base from J, the junction kept 5 bases outside the gene matches. This chain's CDR3 is CASSLVGTGANTEAFF. In DNA, the CDR3 is TGTGCCAGCAGCTTAGTTGGGACAGGAGCGAACACTGAAGCTTTCTTT.

The V gene is TRBV18, the J gene TRBJ2-2; tentative D call: TRBD1 (5 bases). V lost 2 bases and J lost 4, with 8 bases in between. CDR3 size: 14 residues. CDR1 KGHSH and CDR2 LQKENI come from the germline V gene. The DNA for the CDR3 is TGTGCCAGCTCACCAGCGCAGGGCACCGGGGAGCTGTTTTTT. Translated: CASSPAQGTGELFF.

V and J are TRBV25-1 and TRBJ2-1; D unclear. With 1 base removed from V and 8 bases from J, the gap between germline ends came to 9 bases. Germline-derived CDR1 and CDR2 are MGHDK and SYGVNS. This CDR3 spans 13 amino acids. CDR3 loop: CASSEWVADEQFF. CDR3 nucleotides: TGTGCCAGCAGTGAATGGGTCGCGGATGAGCAGTTCTTC.

This clonotype was seen a few times. The CDR3, as DNA: TGTGCCAGCAGTTACTCGCTGGGTAGGCAGTTCTTC. Protein sequence: CASSYSLGRQFF. The chain uses TRBV6-5 and TRBJ2-1; D uncertain. Germline V CDR1 and CDR2: MNHEY, SVGAGI. V gave up 0 bases and J gave up 12 bases, with 9 bases separating them. The CDR3 covers 12 residues.

This clonotype was counted a few times. J is TRBJ2-5 and V is TRBV10-3; 7 nucleotides match TRBD1. The germline V gene encodes CDR1 ENHRY and CDR2 SYGVKD. With 11 bases clipped from V and 4 bases from J, the junction kept 10 bases outside the gene matches. This CDR3 is 13 amino acids long. The DNA for the CDR3 is TGTGCCGTCCAATCGACAGGGCGAGAGACCCAGTACTTC. It codes for CAVQSTGRETQYF.

The rearrangement joins TRBV4-1 to TRBJ2-2; the match to TRBD2 covers 8 bases. CDR3 length: 16 residues. The V gene's germline CDR1 is MGHRA and CDR2 YSYEKL. V was clipped by 1 base and J by 10 bases; unmatched bases: 11. CDR3 DNA sequence: TGCGCCAGCAGCCAAGGGGGACTAGATTATGTTGAGGAGCTGTTTTTT. Protein: CASSQGGLDYVEELFF.

This sequence joins TRBV29-1 and TRBJ2-5, with D unclear. V was pared by 1 base and J by 7 bases, with 10 bases between. The length of the CDR3 is 12 residues. The V gene's germline CDR1 is SQVTM and CDR2 ANQGSEA. This chain's CDR3 is CSVEGDPGTQYF. In nucleotides, the CDR3 is TGCAGCGTTGAAGGCGACCCGGGGACCCAGTACTTC.